This entry lists 25 T cell receptor beta chains sequenced from one sample in a study of CD8 T cells in acute hepatitis C reinfection. TCRdb's copy holds only in-frame clones and misses some; the assay was immunoSEQ multiplex PCR. Of 30,000 to 40,000 clones listed, about 86% were seen once; the top ten hold more than 0.4%. This sample's time point: naive CD8 control sorted from an acute-time-point sample. Sequencing was performed on naive CD8+ T cells from PBMCs. The receptors stem from a man aged 25 to 40 with chronic hepatitis C.

V usage is TRBV10-3 and J usage is TRBJ2-5; TRBD2 matches at 11 bases. Germline CDR1 is ENHRY and CDR2 is SYGVKD. The length of the CDR3 is 15 residues. V dropped 3 bases and J dropped 5; count of bases not matched to a gene: 5. CDR3 in amino acids: CAISESSGGLETQYF. The DNA of the CDR3 is TGTGCCATCAGTGAATCTAGCGGGGGGCTCGAGACCCAGTACTTC.

The chain recombines TRBV9 with TRBJ2-7, with TRBD2 matching 8 bases. Unmatched junction bases numbered 11, after V lost 4 bases and J lost 5 bases. Germline-derived CDR1 and CDR2 are SGDLS and YYNGEE. The CDR3 loop spans 15 amino acids. As DNA, the CDR3 is TGTGCCAGCAGCCCCGAAGGAAGCGGGAGCGACGAGCAGTACTTC. Translating gives CASSPEGSGSDEQYF.

The V and J genes are TRBV19 and TRBJ2-7; D is undetermined. The CDR3 contains 13 residues. Trimming stripped 3 bases from V and 5 bases from J, with 11 bases between. The V gene's germline CDR1 is LNHDA and CDR2 SQIVND (reference sequence). CDR3 DNA: TGTGCCAGTAGTATGTTAGGGAACAACGAGCAGTACTTC. This translates into CASSMLGNNEQYF.

With regard to this clone: A read error may account for a junction end that differs from germline. The genes are TRBV7-7 and TRBJ2-2; TRBD2 agrees at 14 bases. The CDR3 consists of 20 residues. Per germline, CDR1 SSHAT and CDR2 FNYEAQ (reference sequence). Here the CDR3 DNA reads TGTGCTAGCAGCCCCGCCCTGGGACTAGCGGGAGTTCCGGGCACCGGGGAGCTGTTTTTT. Encoded protein: CASSPALGLAGVPGTGELFF. Together with reference TRBV7-7 and TRBJ2-2, the CDR3 gives the full variable domain: GAGVSQSPRYKVTKRGQDVTLRCDPISSHATLYWYQQALGQGPEFLTYFNYEAQPDKSGLPSDRFSAERPEGSISTLTIQRTEQRDSAMYRCASSPALGLAGVPGTGELFFGEGSRLTVL.

This rearrangement joins TRBV10-3 to TRBJ1-1; D is possibly TRBD1 (6 bases). The germline V and J ends were trimmed by 7 bases and 0 bases, with 12 bases remaining between them. Germline V gene data show CDR1 as ENHRY and CDR2 as SYGVKD. The CDR3 sequence is 14 residues long. In nucleotides, the CDR3 is TGTGCCATCACCCCGACAGGTATGAACACTGAAGCTTTCTTT. Translation: CAITPTGMNTEAFF.

The chain uses TRBV2 and TRBJ2-3; 13 nucleotides match TRBD2. The CDR3 is 15 residues long. The V and J ends lost 7 bases and 3 bases, in that order; junction bases with no gene match: 4. Germline CDR1 reads SNHLY; CDR2 reads FYNNEI. The CDR3 DNA reads as TGTGCCAGCAAATGGACTAGCGGGAGTACAGATACGCAGTATTTT. This codes for CASKWTSGSTDTQYF.

J is TRBJ2-1 and V is TRBV29-1; 14 bases are shared with TRBD2. This CDR3 is built from 16 residues. J gave up 4 bases and V 7 bases, and 9 bases lay outside the gene matches. Germline V gives CDR1 SQVTM, CDR2 ANQGSEA. The CDR3 DNA reads as TGCAGCGCAATGGGGACTAGCGGGAGTCGGTACAATGAGCAGTTCTTC. Residues: CSAMGTSGSRYNEQFF.

On this clone: One end of the junction is discordant with germline, which a read error may explain. The genes are TRBV27 and TRBJ1-1, with D possibly matching TRBD1 (6 bases). Germline V CDR1 and CDR2: MNHEY, SMNVEV (reference sequence). CDR3 size: 14 residues. The CDR3 protein is CASSISRTAREAFF. CDR3 sequence (DNA): TGTGCCAGCAGTATATCGAGGACAGCCCGTGAAGCTTTCTTT.

This chain links TRBV19 with TRBJ2-7, with 7 bases matching TRBD1. There are 14 residues in the CDR3. V trimming: 3 bases; J trimming: 0 bases; junction bases outside the gene matches: 2. Germline V gene sequence: CDR1 LNHDA, CDR2 SQIVND (reference sequence). The CDR3 DNA reads as TGTGCCAGTAGTATGGGGACAGTCTCCTACGAGCAGTACTTC. Protein product: CASSMGTVSYEQYF.

CDR3 nucleotide sequence: TGTGCCAGCAGTGAGCTTCTACGACAGGACCCCTACGAGCAGTACTTC. Translation: CASSELLRQDPYEQYF. The genes are TRBV6-1 and TRBJ2-7, with a possible D match to TRBD1 (6 bases). CDR1 and CDR2 (germline): MNHNS, SASEGT. V lost 3 bases and J 2 bases, leaving 17 bases between the germline ends. The CDR3 consists of 16 residues.

The chain uses TRBV19 and TRBJ2-7; the D gene is possibly TRBD1 (5 bases). Looked up from germline, CDR1 is LNHDA and CDR2 is SQIVND (reference sequence). V was clipped by 1 base and J by 2 bases, with 9 bases between them. The CDR3 is 14 residues long. Written as DNA, the CDR3 is TGTGCCAGTAGTATAGTGGGGCAAACCTACGAGCAGTACTTC. Protein sequence: CASSIVGQTYEQYF.

The chain uses TRBV27 and TRBJ2-5, with D perhaps matching TRBD2 (5 bases). V shed 1 base and J shed 7 bases, with 10 bases lying between them. The germline gives CDR1 MNHEY, CDR2 SMNVEV (reference sequence). The CDR3 is 13 residues long. In DNA, the CDR3 is TGTGCCAGCAGTTTATTGGGAGTAGGGACCCAGTACTTC. This translates into CASSLLGVGTQYF.

The J gene is TRBJ2-7, the V gene TRBV7-3; 8 bases align to TRBD2. Germline trimming cut 1 base from V and 4 bases from J; bases unmatched to any gene: 3. The CDR3 spans 14 residues. The germline gives CDR1 SGHTA, CDR2 FQGTGA. CDR3 in DNA: TGTGCCAGCAGCTTAATAGCGGGGAATTACGAGCAGTACTTC. It translates to CASSLIAGNYEQYF.

This chain's CDR3 is CASSPLLAVYNEQFF. The CDR3 region has the DNA TGTGCCAGCAGCCCTTTACTAGCGGTCTACAATGAGCAGTTCTTC. This chain uses TRBV5-5 with TRBJ2-1, with 8 nucleotides matching TRBD2. CDR3 length: 15 residues. The ends lost 4 bases at V and 3 bases at J; junction bases unmatched: 6. Per germline, CDR1 SGHKS and CDR2 YYEKEE (reference sequence).

With regard to this clone: At one of its ends the junction is not consistent with the germline gene, which may arise from a read error. The rearrangement joins TRBV27 to TRBJ2-7; D ambiguous. Per the germline V gene, CDR1 is MNHEY and CDR2 is SMNVEV (reference sequence). The CDR3 runs 13 residues. The CDR3, as DNA: TGTGCCAGCAGTTACGGGTCCGTTTACGAGCGGTACTTC. Amino acids: CASSYGSVYERYF.

The rearrangement joins TRBV6-5 to TRBJ2-7; no reliable D call. Trimming removed 5 bases at V and 2 bases at J, with 10 bases between. The CDR3 covers 13 residues. Germline-derived CDR1 and CDR2 are MNHEY and SVGAGI. The CDR3 DNA reads as TGTGCCAGCAGTCTCGACTCTACCTACGAGCAGTACTTC. It specifies CASSLDSTYEQYF.

This chain connects TRBV2 to TRBJ2-5; D is tentatively TRBD1 or TRBD2 (6 bases each). The J call may be wrong; the DNA end is better matched by TRBJ2-7. The CDR3 is 13 residues long. Germline CDR1 reads SNHLY; CDR2 reads FYNNEI. The CDR3 DNA sequence: TGTGCCAGCGGGGGGCAAAGCTCCTACGAGCAGTACTTC. Residues: CASGGQSSYEQYF.

This rearrangement joins TRBV7-9 to TRBJ2-2; D not certain. V was shortened by 5 bases and J by 4 bases, with 17 bases between the two germline ends. The germline V gene has CDR1 SEHNR and CDR2 FQNEAQ (reference sequence). This CDR3 is built from 16 residues. CDR3 nucleotides: TGTGCCAGCAGCCCCAGTTCACGCGTATTCACCGGGGAGCTGTTTTTT. This encodes CASSPSSRVFTGELFF.

The CDR3: CASSWGQGSSYNEQFF. CDR3 nucleotide sequence: TGCGCCAGCAGCTGGGGACAGGGGAGCTCCTACAATGAGCAGTTCTTC. V is TRBV5-1 and J is TRBJ2-1, with 10 bases that match TRBD1. With V trimmed by 3 bases and J by 0 bases, 3 bases remained unmatched. Looked up from germline, CDR1 is SGHRS and CDR2 is YFSETQ. CDR3 length: 16 residues.

The gene calls are TRBV6-8 and TRBJ2-3; 11 bases agree with TRBD2. The V segment lost 11 bases and the J segment 2 bases; nucleotides outside the gene matches: 6. This CDR3 comprises 14 residues. Germline V gives CDR1 MNHGY, CDR2 SAAAGT. Here the CDR3 reads CAGTSGGFTDTQYF. The CDR3 DNA reads as TGTGCCGGCACTAGCGGGGGTTTCACAGATACGCAGTATTTT.

J is TRBJ1-1 and V is TRBV6-1, with 8 nucleotides matching TRBD1. Germline CDR1 is MNHNS and CDR2 is SASEGT. Unmatched junction bases numbered 4, after V lost 1 base and J lost 3 bases. The CDR3 spans 15 residues. CDR3 residues: CASSEVVRGHTEAFF. The CDR3 DNA reads TGTGCCAGCAGTGAAGTCGTCAGGGGGCACACTGAAGCTTTCTTT.

The V gene is TRBV9, the J gene TRBJ2-3, with D uncertain. This CDR3 spans 12 amino acids. Germline V CDR1 and CDR2: SGDLS, YYNGEE. V gave up 4 bases and J gave up 6 bases, with 9 bases separating them. CDR3 nucleotide sequence: TGTGCCAGCAGCTCTCCTGATGATACGCAGTATTTT. It codes for CASSSPDDTQYF. The entire variable domain, with the rest obtained from reference TRBV9 and TRBJ2-3, is as follows: DSGVTQTPKHLITATGQRVTLRCSPRSGDLSVYWYQQSLDQGLQFLIQYYNGEERAKGNILERFSAQQFPDLHSELNLSSLELGDSALYFCASSSPDDTQYFGPGTRLTVL.

V and J are TRBV11-2 and TRBJ2-3; D remains unclear. V lost 3 bases and J 6 bases, leaving 1 base between the germline ends. The CDR3 has 10 residues. Germline V gives CDR1 SGHAT, CDR2 FQNNGV. The CDR3 region is CASSFDTQYF. The CDR3 nucleotides read TGTGCCAGCAGCTTTGATACGCAGTATTTT.

This chain's CDR3 is CASSLGVGTYGYTF. CDR3 nucleotide sequence: TGTGCCAGCAGCTTAGGAGTCGGAACCTATGGCTACACCTTC. V gene TRBV7-8 combines with J gene TRBJ1-2; D is unresolved. CDR1 and CDR2 (germline): SGHVS, FQNEAQ. The V end lost 1 base, the J end lost 4 bases, and 10 bases lay between the germline ends. This CDR3 comprises 14 residues.

V is TRBV9 and J is TRBJ2-1; TRBD2 aligns across 11 bases. CDR3 size: 14 residues. J gave up 10 bases and V 2 bases, and 5 bases lay outside the gene matches. CDR1 and CDR2 (germline): SGDLS, YYNGEE. The CDR3 sequence is CASSVSGGAEEQFF. The CDR3 DNA reads as TGTGCCAGCAGCGTTAGCGGGGGGGCGGAGGAGCAGTTCTTC.